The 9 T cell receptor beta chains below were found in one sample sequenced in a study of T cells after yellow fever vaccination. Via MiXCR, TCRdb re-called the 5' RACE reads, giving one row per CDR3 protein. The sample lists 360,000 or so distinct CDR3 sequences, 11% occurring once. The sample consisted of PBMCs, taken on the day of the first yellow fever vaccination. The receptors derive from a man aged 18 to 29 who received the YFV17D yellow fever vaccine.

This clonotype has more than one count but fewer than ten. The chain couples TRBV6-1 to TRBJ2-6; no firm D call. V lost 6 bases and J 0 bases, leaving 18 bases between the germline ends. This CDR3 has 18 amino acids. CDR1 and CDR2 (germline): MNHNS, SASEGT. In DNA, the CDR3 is TGTGCCAGCAGCCCCGGACCGTTGAGTTTCTCTGGGGCCAACGTCCTGACTTTC. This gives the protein CASSPGPLSFSGANVLTF.

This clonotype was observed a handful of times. This CDR3 reads CASSLLAGAARTQYF. CDR3 in DNA: TGCGCCAGCAGCTTACTAGCGGGGGCCGCCCGGACCCAGTACTTC. The V and J genes are TRBV5-1 and TRBJ2-5; TRBD2 matches 11 bases. Germline-derived CDR1 and CDR2 are SGHRS and YFSETQ. The CDR3 is made up of 15 amino acids. V lost 2 bases to trimming and J lost 7 bases; unmatched junction nucleotides: 7.

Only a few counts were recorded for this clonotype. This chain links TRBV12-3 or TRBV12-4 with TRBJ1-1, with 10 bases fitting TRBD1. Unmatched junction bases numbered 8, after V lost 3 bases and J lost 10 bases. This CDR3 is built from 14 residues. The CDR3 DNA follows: TGTGCCAGCAGTTTTCAGGGACAGGGGTATGTAGCTTTCTTT. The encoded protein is CASSFQGQGYVAFF.

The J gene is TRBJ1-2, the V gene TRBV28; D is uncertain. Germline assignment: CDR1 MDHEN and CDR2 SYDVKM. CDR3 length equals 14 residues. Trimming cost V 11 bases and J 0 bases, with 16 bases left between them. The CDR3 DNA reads TGTGCCGTGGGCAGCTACGCATCTAACTATGGCTACACCTTC. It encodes CAVGSYASNYGYTF.

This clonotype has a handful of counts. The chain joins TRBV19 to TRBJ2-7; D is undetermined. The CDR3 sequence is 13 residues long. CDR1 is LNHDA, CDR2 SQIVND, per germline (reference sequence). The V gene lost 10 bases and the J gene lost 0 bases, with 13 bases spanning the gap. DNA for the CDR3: TGTGCCACCGCGGACCAAGGCTCCTACGAGCAGTACTTC. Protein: CATADQGSYEQYF.

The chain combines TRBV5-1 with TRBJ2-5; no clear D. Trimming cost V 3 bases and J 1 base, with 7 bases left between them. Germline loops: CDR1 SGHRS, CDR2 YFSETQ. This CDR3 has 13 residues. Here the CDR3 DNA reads TGCGCCAGCAGCTCCCTCGGCCAAGAGACCCAGTACTTC. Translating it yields CASSSLGQETQYF. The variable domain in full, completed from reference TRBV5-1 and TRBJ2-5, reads KAGVTQTPRYLIKTRGQQVTLSCSPISGHRSVSWYQQTPGQGLQFLFEYFSETQRNKGNFPGRFSGRQFSNSRSEMNVSTLELGDSALYLCASSSLGQETQYFGPGTRLLVL.

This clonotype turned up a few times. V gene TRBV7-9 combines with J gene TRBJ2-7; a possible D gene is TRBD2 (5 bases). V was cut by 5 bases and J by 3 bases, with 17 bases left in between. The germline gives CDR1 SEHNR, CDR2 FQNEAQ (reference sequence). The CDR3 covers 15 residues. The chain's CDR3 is CASSAGVVGHYEQYF. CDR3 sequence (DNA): TGTGCCAGCAGCGCGGGCGTGGTTGGGCACTACGAGCAGTACTTC.

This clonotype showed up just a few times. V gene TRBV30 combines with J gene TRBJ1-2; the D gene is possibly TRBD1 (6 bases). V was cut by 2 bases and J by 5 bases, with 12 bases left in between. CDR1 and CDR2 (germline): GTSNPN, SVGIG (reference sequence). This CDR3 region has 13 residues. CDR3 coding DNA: TGTGCCTGGAGTCCCACAGGGTTGTATGGCTACACCTTC. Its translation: CAWSPTGLYGYTF.

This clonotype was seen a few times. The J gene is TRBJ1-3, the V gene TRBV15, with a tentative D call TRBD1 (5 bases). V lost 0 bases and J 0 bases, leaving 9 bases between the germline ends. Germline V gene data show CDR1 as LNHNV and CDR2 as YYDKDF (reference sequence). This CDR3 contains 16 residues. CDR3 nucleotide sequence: TGTGCCACCAGCAGAGATCTAGACAGCTCTGGAAACACCATATATTTT. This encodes CATSRDLDSSGNTIYF.